This paragraph covers one T cell receptor (beta chain) sequence. Its antigen is not known. The data are from a study of T cells after posttransplantation cyclophosphamide. Assay: immunoSEQ multiplex PCR; the TCRdb copy retains only in-frame clones and omits some. The sample holds tens of thousands of clones; around 87% are singletons and the top ten take about 2%. Controls had myeloablative marrow grafts with methotrexate and calcineurin inhibitor, sampled at 1 year. Notes on the study in general: Tissue-infiltrating T cells from skin or gut overlapped little with blood T cells.

The starting material was PBMCs, obtained about 350 days after allogeneic stem cell transplant with calcineurin inhibitor and methotrexate. The origin of this receptor is a female patient under 45 who received an allogeneic stem cell transplant from an unrelated donor, was CMV-positive, and had acute and chronic GVHD. The T cells may partly be graft donor cells.

CDR3 bases: TGTGCCAGCAGCTTAGCGAGGGATAGCGGATCCACCGGGGAGCTGTTTTTT. Its protein is CASSLARDSGSTGELFF. This chain uses TRBV7-2 with TRBJ2-2; TRBD2 is a possible D gene (6 bases). The V gene lost 0 bases and the J gene lost 4 bases, with 15 bases spanning the gap. Germline V lookup: CDR1 SGHTA, CDR2 FQGNSA. The CDR3 is 17 residues long.